This TCR beta chain is drawn from a study of T cell responses to AZD1222 COVID-19 vaccine (dated by TCRdb to about 2021). Study-level background: A total of over 230 trial participants underwent TCR sequencing, of whom roughly 210 had received two doses of AZD1222 and 26 had received two doses of the MenACWY control vaccine. Enrollment into the trials was organized by age into subgroups of 18-55, 56-69 and 70-plus years, and those subgroups contained roughly 140, 27 and 60 TCR-sequenced participants, respectively.

The CDR3 regions of human TCRbeta chains were analyzed by immunosequencing. The published analysis was carried out like this. TCRs in the repertoires were matched against a reference library of SARS-CoV-2-specific TCRs that had been generated with the MIRA antigen-specificity platform. Breadth was defined as the fraction of unique TCRs that were SARS-CoV-2-associated, and depth was defined as the fraction of total T cells that were SARS-CoV-2-associated. Using the MIRA data, each spike-specific TCR was mapped to the spike region that the TCR reacts to and placed in a CD4 or CD8 class. Log10-transformed breadth and depth values were compared by one-way ANOVA with Sidak's multiple comparisons tests. TCRdb obtained this table from immuneACCESS and retained in-frame rearrangements with V and J assigned. These tables miss some clones; where compared with another copy, unresolved V genes account for less than half of the shortfall, and the remainder is unexplained. V and J calls plus clone size are reproduced from that table; the DNA served to infer D and trimming. For this sample there are 150,000 or so clones; 87% appear just once. The ten top clones hold just over 9% of the sample.

In light of the paper, this sample's time point label describes: about 28 days (+/-7) after the second vaccine dose. Because spike-specific TCR depth and breadth did not differ between the two schedules, AZD1222 recipients who got a second dose at roughly 4 weeks were pooled with those who got a second dose at roughly 12 weeks. The vaccinee samples were drawn from two UK trials, COV001 and COV002, one of which was a single-blind randomized controlled phase 2/3 trial testing AZD1222 (ChAdOx1 nCoV-19) in healthy adults. For TCRbeta chain sequencing, PBMC samples were collected from trial participants at day 0 and at day 28 after the second dose. As regards this clone: Its recognized antigen is unknown. Within one base of it there is no much larger clone, and no base qualities were kept.

Overall results and qualifications from the work: The 56-69-year group was small, and its depth increase did not reach significance, likely because of low power. Because no day 14 peak-response samples were available, the repertoires could be characterized only after the peak T cell response. Nearly half of unique spike-specific TCRs reportedly recognized epitopes outside regions mutated in the B.1.351 and B.1.1.7 variants. Most participants were white British and females outnumbered males, and the authors suggested that clonal diversity may have been underestimated. Conclusions about previously exposed vaccinees were limited because only a handful of AZD1222 recipients were SARS-CoV-2 seropositive at baseline. Vaccine-associated CD4 TCRs spanned the whole spike protein, with dominant responses in regions 160-218 and 743-854. Spike-specific TCR breadth and depth rose significantly after two AZD1222 doses compared with day 0 and with MenACWY recipients.

This clonotype was sampled from an adult who received the AZD1222 COVID-19 vaccine. The sequencing here drew on peripheral blood, taken 28 days after the second AZD1222 dose.

For the CDR3, the sequence is CASSLVGQGFSPLHF. Read as DNA, the sequence is TGTGCCAGCAGCCTAGTCGGACAGGGCTTTTCACCCCTCCACTTT. In this chain, TRBV5-4 is recombined with TRBJ1-6; the central 8 bases match TRBD1. Based on the germline V gene (reference sequence), the CDR1 and CDR2 sequences are SGHNT and YYREEE. From the cysteine up to the phenylalanine, the CDR3 has a length of 15 residues. This entry keeps only the CDR3 DNA: 45 bases, framed from base 1. Ends trimmed: V by 4 bases, J by 9 bases; bases unmatched to a gene: 9.